This T cell receptor beta chain derives from a study of PD-L1 blockade in urothelial cancer. Looking at the study overall: Most of the 29 patients were males with bladder-origin urothelial cancer. Broader study findings: Below-median blood TCR clonality before treatment forecast better survival.

The ends were cut back, 1 base at V and 1 base at J, with 13 bases in the middle. Germline assignment: CDR1 SGHAT and CDR2 FQNNGV. The CDR3 is 16 residues long. Generated by immunoSEQ multiplex PCR, the TCRdb table keeps only in-frame clones and is missing some. Found here are tens of thousands of clones, about four fifths of them singletons; the top ten hold less than 20%. As concerns this clone: What it binds is not known.

Pretreatment and on-treatment samples were taken, numbering 1 to 8 per patient. This TCR was recovered from a man between 60 and 70 years old with urothelial cancer. The rearrangement uses TRBV11-2 and TRBJ1-1, with D possibly matching TRBD1 (6 bases). Sample: PBMCs, taken around atezolizumab (anti-PD-L1) treatment. CDR3 DNA sequence: TGTGCCAGCAGCTTAGGTCGGGGGGCAACGAACACTGAAGCTTTCTTT. As protein: CASSLGRGATNTEAFF. Filled out from reference TRBV11-2 and TRBJ1-1, the complete variable domain reads EAGVAQSPRYKIIEKRQSVAFWCNPISGHATLYWYQQILGQGPKLLIQFQNNGVVDDSQLPKDRFSAERLKGVDSTLKIQPAKLEDSAVYLCASSLGRGATNTEAFFGQGTRLTVV.